The sequence of this TCR beta chain was determined in a study of T cell responses to AZD1222 COVID-19 vaccine. Study findings and constraints: Clonal diversity may have been underestimated, and the donors were mostly white British, with more females than males. Two doses of AZD1222 preceded a rise in Spike-specific TCR breadth and depth. Samples come after the peak T cell response, not at day 14.

This CDR3 is 17 amino acids long. Germline V gives CDR1 SGHRS, CDR2 YFSETQ. Clones were read by immunoSEQ multiplex PCR, and TCRdb kept only the in-frame ones, dropping some. The sample consists of about 180,000 clones, roughly 92% of them appearing once. With respect to this clone: Its antigen is not identified.

This chain links TRBV5-1 with TRBJ1-3; 7 nucleotides agree with TRBD1. The end of the DNA fits TRBJ2-2 better, so the J call may be wrong. Material: peripheral blood, obtained 28 days after the second AZD1222 dose. This TCR came from an adult who received the AZD1222 COVID-19 vaccine. The CDR3 here is CASSLTGTEINTGELFF. In DNA form, the CDR3 reads TGCGCCAGCAGCTTAACCGGGACAGAAATAAACACCGGGGAGCTGTTTTTT.